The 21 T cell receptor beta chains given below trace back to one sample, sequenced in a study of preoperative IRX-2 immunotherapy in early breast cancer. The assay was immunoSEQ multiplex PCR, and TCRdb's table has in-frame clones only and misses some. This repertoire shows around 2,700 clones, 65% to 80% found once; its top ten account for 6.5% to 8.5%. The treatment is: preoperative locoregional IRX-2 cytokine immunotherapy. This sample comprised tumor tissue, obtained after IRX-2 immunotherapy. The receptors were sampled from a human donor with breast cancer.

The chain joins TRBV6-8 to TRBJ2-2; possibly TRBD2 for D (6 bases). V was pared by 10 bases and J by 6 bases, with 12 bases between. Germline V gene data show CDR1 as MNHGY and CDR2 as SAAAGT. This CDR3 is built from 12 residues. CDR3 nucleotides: TGTGCCATCAGGAGGGAGGCCGGGGAGCTGTTTTTT. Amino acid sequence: CAIRREAGELFF.

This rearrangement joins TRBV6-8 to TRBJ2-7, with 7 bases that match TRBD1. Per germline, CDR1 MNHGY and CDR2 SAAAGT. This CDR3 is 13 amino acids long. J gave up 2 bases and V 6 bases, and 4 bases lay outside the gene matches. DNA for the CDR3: TGTGCCAGCAGCGAAACAGGGGCCTACGAGCAGTACTTC. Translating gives CASSETGAYEQYF.

The CDR3 region has the DNA TGTGCCACCAGCCCCGCTGGGGCTGGGGCCAACGTCCTGACTTTC. Its translation: CATSPAGAGANVLTF. J is TRBJ2-6 and V is TRBV15; unclear D gene. CDR1 is LNHNV, CDR2 YYDKDF, per germline (reference sequence). Trimming shortened V by 5 bases and J by 2 bases, and 10 bases separated the two germline ends. The CDR3 covers 15 residues.

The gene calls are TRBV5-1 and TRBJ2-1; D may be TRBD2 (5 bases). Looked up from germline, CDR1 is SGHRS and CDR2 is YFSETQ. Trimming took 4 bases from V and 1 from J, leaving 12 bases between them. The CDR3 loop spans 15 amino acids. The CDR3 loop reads CASSQLGVSYNEQFF. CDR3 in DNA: TGCGCCAGCAGCCAACTCGGGGTGTCCTACAATGAGCAGTTCTTC.

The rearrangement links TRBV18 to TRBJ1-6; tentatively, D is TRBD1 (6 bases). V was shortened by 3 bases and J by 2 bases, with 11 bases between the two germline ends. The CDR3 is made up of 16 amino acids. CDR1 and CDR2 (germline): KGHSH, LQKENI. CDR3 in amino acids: CASSPYRDTYNSPLHF. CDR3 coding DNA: TGTGCCAGCTCACCGTACAGGGATACCTATAATTCACCCCTCCACTTT.

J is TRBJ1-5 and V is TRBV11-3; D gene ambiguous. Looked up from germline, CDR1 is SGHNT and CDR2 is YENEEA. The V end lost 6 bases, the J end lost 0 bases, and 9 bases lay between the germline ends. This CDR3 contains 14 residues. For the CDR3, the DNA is TGTGCCAGCAGGTTCGGGCCTAGCAATCAGCCCCAGCATTTT. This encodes CASRFGPSNQPQHF.

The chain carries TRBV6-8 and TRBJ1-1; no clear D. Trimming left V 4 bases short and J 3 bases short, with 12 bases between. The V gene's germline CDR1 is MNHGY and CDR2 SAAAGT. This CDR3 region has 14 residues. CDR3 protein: CASSFGIADTEAFF. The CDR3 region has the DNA TGTGCCAGCAGTTTTGGAATTGCAGACACTGAAGCTTTCTTT.

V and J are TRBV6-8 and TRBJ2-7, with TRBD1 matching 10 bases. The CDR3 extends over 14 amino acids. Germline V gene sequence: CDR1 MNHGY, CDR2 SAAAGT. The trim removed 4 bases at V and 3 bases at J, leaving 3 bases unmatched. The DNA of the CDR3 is TGTGCCAGCAGTTCCCGGACAGGGGGCTACGAGCAGTACTTC. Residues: CASSSRTGGYEQYF.

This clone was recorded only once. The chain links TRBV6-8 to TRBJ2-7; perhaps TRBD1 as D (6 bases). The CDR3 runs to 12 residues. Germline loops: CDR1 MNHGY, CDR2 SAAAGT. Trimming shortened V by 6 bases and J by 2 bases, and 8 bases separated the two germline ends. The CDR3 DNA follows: TGTGCCAGCAGAAACAGGGCCTACGAGCAGTACGTC. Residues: CASRNRAYEQYV.

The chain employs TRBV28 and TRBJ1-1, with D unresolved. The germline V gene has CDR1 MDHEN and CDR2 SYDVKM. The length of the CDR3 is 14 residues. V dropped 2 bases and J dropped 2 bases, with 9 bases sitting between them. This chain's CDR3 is CASSLVTDNTEAFF. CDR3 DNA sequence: TGTGCCAGCAGTTTAGTAACGGATAACACTGAAGCTTTCTTT.

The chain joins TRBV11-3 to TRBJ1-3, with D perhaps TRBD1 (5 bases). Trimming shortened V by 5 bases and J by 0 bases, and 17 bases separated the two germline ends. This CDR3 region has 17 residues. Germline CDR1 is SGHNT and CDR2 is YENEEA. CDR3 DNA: TGTGCCAGCAGCCCCGGCGGGGCAGGACTCTCTGGAAACACCATATATTTT. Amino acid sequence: CASSPGGAGLSGNTIYF. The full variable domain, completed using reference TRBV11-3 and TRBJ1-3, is EAGVVQSPRYKIIEKKQPVAFWCNPISGHNTLYWYLQNLGQGPELLIRYENEEAVDDSQLPKDRFSAERLKGVDSTLKIQPAELGDSAVYLCASSPGGAGLSGNTIYFGEGSWLTVV.

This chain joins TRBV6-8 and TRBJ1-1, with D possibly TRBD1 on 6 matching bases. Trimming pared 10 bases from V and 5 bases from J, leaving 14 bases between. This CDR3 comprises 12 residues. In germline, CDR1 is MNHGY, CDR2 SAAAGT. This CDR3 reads CATRGQLTEAFF. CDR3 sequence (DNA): TGTGCCACCAGGGGACAATTGACTGAAGCTTTCTTT.

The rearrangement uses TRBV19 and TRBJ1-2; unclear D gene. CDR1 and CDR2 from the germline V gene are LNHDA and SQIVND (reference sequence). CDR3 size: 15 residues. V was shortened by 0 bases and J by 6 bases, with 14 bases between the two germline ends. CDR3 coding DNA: TGTGCCAGTAGTATAGATCAATGGCGTGGGGATGGCTACACCTTC. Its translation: CASSIDQWRGDGYTF.

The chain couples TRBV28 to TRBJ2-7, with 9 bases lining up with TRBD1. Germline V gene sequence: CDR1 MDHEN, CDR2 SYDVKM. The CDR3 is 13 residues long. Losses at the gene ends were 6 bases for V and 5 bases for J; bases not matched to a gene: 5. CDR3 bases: TGTGCCAGCAGGGGGACAGGGACGGACGAGCAGTACGTC. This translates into CASRGTGTDEQYV.

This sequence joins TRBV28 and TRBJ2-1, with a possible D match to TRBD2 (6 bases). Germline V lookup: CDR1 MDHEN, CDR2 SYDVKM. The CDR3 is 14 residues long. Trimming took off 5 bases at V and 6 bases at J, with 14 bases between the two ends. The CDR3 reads CASSDRKRANEQFF. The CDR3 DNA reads TGTGCCAGCAGTGACCGAAAGCGGGCCAATGAGCAGTTCTTC.

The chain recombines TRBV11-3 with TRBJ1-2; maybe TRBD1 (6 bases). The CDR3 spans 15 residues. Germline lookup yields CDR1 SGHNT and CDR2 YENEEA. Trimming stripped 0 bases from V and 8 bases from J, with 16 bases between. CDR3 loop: CASSLDVGQSGGYTF. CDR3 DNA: TGTGCCAGCAGCTTAGATGTCGGACAGTCAGGGGGCTACACCTTC. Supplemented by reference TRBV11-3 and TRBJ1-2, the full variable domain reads EAGVVQSPRYKIIEKKQPVAFWCNPISGHNTLYWYLQNLGQGPELLIRYENEEAVDDSQLPKDRFSAERLKGVDSTLKIQPAELGDSAVYLCASSLDVGQSGGYTFGSGTRLTVV.

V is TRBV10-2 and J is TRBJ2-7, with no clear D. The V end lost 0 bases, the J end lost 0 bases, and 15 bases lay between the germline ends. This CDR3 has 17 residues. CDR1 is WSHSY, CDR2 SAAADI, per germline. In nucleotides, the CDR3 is TGCGCCAGCAGTGAGTCGTTCCGATTAAGGAGCTCCTACGAGCAGTACGTC. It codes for CASSESFRLRSSYEQYV.

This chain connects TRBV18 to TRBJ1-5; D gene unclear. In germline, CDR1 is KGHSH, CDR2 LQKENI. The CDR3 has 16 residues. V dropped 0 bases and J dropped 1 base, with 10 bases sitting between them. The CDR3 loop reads CASSPPLAESNQPQHF. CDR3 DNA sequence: TGTGCCAGCTCACCACCGTTGGCGGAAAGCAATCAGCCCCAGCATTTT.

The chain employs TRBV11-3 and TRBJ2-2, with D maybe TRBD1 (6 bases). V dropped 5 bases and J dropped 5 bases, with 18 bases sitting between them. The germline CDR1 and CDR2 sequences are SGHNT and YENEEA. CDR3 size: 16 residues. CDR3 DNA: TGTGCCAGCAGCCAGAGGTTCAGGGGTGGAACCGGGGAGCTGTTTTTT. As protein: CASSQRFRGGTGELFF. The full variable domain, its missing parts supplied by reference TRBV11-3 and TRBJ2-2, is EAGVVQSPRYKIIEKKQPVAFWCNPISGHNTLYWYLQNLGQGPELLIRYENEEAVDDSQLPKDRFSAERLKGVDSTLKIQPAELGDSAVYLCASSQRFRGGTGELFFGEGSRLTVL.

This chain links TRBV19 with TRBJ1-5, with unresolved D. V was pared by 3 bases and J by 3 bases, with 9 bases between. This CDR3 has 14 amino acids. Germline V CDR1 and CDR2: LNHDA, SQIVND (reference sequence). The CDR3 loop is CASSIGQINQPQHF. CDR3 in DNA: TGTGCCAGTAGTATCGGCCAGATCAATCAGCCCCAGCATTTT.

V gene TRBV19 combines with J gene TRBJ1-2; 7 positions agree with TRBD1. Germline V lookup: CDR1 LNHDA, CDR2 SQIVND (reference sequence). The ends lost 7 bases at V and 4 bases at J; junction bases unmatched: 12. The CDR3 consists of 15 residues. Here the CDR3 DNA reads TGTGCCAGTAACCAAGACAGGGAAGGAGTCTATGGCTACACCTTC. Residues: CASNQDREGVYGYTF.